The rows below give T cell receptor beta chains drawn from one sample of a study of CD8 T cells in Susac syndrome. TCRdb re-called the immunoSEQ multiplex PCR reads with MiXCR, one entry per CDR3 protein. There are some 76,000 distinct CDR3 sequences in the sample; around 90% occur only once, and about 0.52% lies in the top ten. The sequencing sample was made of CD8+ T cells from PBMCs. These receptors were obtained from a human donor with multiple sclerosis. The CDR3 runs from the conserved cysteine through the conserved F or W. The order of the fields is J gene, D gene, clone size, V gene, CDR3 protein, CDR3 DNA. The D gene is left open where the match is weak. Some rows have no size entry. The others give once, few or many, or a class for an expanded clone.

j_gene: TRBJ2-1; d_gene: TRBD2; abundance: .; v_gene: TRBV20-1; CDR3aa: CSARELAGTYNEQFF; CDR3nt: TGCAGTGCTAGGGAATTAGCGGGGACCTACAATGAGCAGTTCTTC
j_gene: TRBJ2-7; d_gene: .; abundance: .; v_gene: TRBV5-1; CDR3aa: CASRSGHPGGDEQYF; CDR3nt: TGCGCCAGCAGGTCGGGACACCCGGGAGGCGACGAGCAGTACTTC
j_gene: TRBJ1-1; d_gene: TRBD1; abundance: .; v_gene: TRBV7-9; CDR3aa: CASSLETTGGLTEAFF; CDR3nt: TGTGCCAGCAGCCTCGAAACGACAGGGGGCTTGACTGAAGCTTTCTTT
j_gene: TRBJ2-5; d_gene: .; abundance: .; v_gene: TRBV2; CDR3aa: CAALDPEGETQYF; CDR3nt: TGTGCCGCCTTGGACCCGGAGGGAGAGACCCAGTACTTC
j_gene: TRBJ1-1; d_gene: .; abundance: .; v_gene: TRBV12-3/TRBV12-4; CDR3aa: CATVVLTEAFF; CDR3nt: TGTGCCACCGTCGTACTTACTGAAGCTTTCTTT
j_gene: TRBJ1-1; d_gene: TRBD1; abundance: .; v_gene: TRBV24-1; CDR3aa: CATSATGGAPAEAFF; CDR3nt: TGTGCCACCAGTGCTACAGGGGGCGCCCCGGCTGAAGCTTTCTTT
j_gene: TRBJ2-1; d_gene: TRBD2; abundance: .; v_gene: TRBV3-1; CDR3aa: CASSVRLAGPLNEQFF; CDR3nt: TGTGCCAGCAGCGTTCGACTAGCGGGACCTCTGAATGAGCAGTTCTTC
j_gene: TRBJ2-1; d_gene: .; abundance: .; v_gene: TRBV3-1; CDR3aa: CASSQKLVYNEQFF; CDR3nt: TGTGCCAGCAGCCAAAAGCTAGTGTACAATGAGCAGTTCTTC
j_gene: TRBJ2-7; d_gene: .; abundance: .; v_gene: TRBV5-1; CDR3aa: CASSFTTGVSYEQYF; CDR3nt: TGCGCCAGCAGCTTCACCACCGGGGTCTCCTACGAGCAGTACTTC
j_gene: TRBJ2-1; d_gene: .; abundance: .; v_gene: TRBV19; CDR3aa: CASSIVKESQFF; CDR3nt: TGTGCCAGTAGTATAGTGAAGGAGTCCCAGTTCTTC
j_gene: TRBJ2-7; d_gene: .; abundance: .; v_gene: TRBV27; CDR3aa: CASSFGAGSSYEQYF; CDR3nt: TGTGCCAGCAGTTTTGGAGCCGGGAGCTCCTACGAGCAGTACTTC
j_gene: TRBJ2-6; d_gene: .; abundance: .; v_gene: TRBV9; CDR3aa: CASTVGTGANVLTF; CDR3nt: TGTGCCAGCACCGTAGGAACTGGGGCCAACGTCCTGACTTTC
j_gene: TRBJ2-7; d_gene: .; abundance: .; v_gene: TRBV7-9; CDR3aa: CASSLVSGEDEQYF; CDR3nt: TGTGCCAGCAGCTTAGTGTCAGGGGAAGACGAGCAGTACTTC
j_gene: TRBJ1-1; d_gene: TRBD1; abundance: .; v_gene: TRBV7-9; CDR3aa: CASSLGLGQLNTEAFF; CDR3nt: TGTGCCAGCAGCTTAGGATTGGGACAGCTGAACACTGAAGCTTTCTTT
j_gene: TRBJ1-1; d_gene: .; abundance: .; v_gene: TRBV19; CDR3aa: CASSVTGSTEAFF; CDR3nt: TGTGCCAGTAGTGTAACAGGGAGCACTGAAGCTTTCTTT
j_gene: TRBJ1-1; d_gene: .; abundance: .; v_gene: TRBV7-8; CDR3aa: CASSLGVAGNTEAFF; CDR3nt: TGTGCCAGCAGCTTAGGGGTCGCGGGGAACACTGAAGCTTTCTTT
j_gene: TRBJ2-2; d_gene: .; abundance: .; v_gene: TRBV4-3; CDR3aa: CASSQERGIWAVDTGELFF; CDR3nt: TGCGCCAGCAGCCAAGAGAGAGGGATATGGGCGGTAGACACCGGGGAGCTGTTTTTT
j_gene: TRBJ2-7; d_gene: .; abundance: .; v_gene: TRBV28; CDR3aa: CASSTQGIDYEQYF; CDR3nt: TGTGCCAGCAGTACGCAGGGGATAGACTACGAGCAGTACTTC
j_gene: TRBJ1-1; d_gene: .; abundance: few; v_gene: TRBV29-1; CDR3aa: CSDIRNTEAFF; CDR3nt: TGCAGCGATATCAGGAACACTGAAGCTTTCTTT
j_gene: TRBJ1-3; d_gene: .; abundance: .; v_gene: TRBV19; CDR3aa: CASMVLGSGNTIYF; CDR3nt: TGTGCCAGTATGGTGCTTGGCTCTGGAAACACCATATATTTT
j_gene: TRBJ1-1; d_gene: .; abundance: .; v_gene: TRBV28; CDR3aa: CASSQRATVNTEAFF; CDR3nt: TGTGCCAGCAGTCAGCGGGCGACGGTGAACACTGAAGCTTTCTTT
j_gene: TRBJ2-4; d_gene: .; abundance: .; v_gene: TRBV27; CDR3aa: CASSLPGNRDIQYF; CDR3nt: TGTGCCAGCAGTCTCCCCGGGAATAGGGACATTCAGTACTTC
j_gene: TRBJ2-3; d_gene: TRBD2; abundance: .; v_gene: TRBV3-1; CDR3aa: CASSQGTSGSLDTQYF; CDR3nt: TGTGCCAGCAGCCAAGGGACTAGCGGGAGTTTGGATACGCAGTATTTT